The 31 T cell receptor beta chains in this list originate from one sample, sequenced in a study of shared clonotypes between healthy human individuals. Assay: immunoSEQ multiplex PCR; the TCRdb copy retains only in-frame clones and omits some. The sample holds some 450,000 clones, roughly three quarters seen once. The sequencing input was PBMCs. The receptors were sampled from a woman in her thirties or forties in good health. Some clones in this sample may be carry-over from other donors' samples.

This clone appeared once. The V call is TRBV28, the J call TRBJ2-2; the match to TRBD2 covers 10 bases. With V trimmed by 1 base and J by 3 bases, 8 bases remained unmatched. Looked up from germline, CDR1 is MDHEN and CDR2 is SYDVKM. This CDR3 spans 18 amino acids. The CDR3 region is CASSLFPSGRGDTGELFF. As DNA, the CDR3 is TGTGCCAGCAGTTTATTTCCTAGCGGGAGAGGGGACACCGGGGAGCTGTTTTTT. The whole variable domain, remainder taken from reference TRBV28 and TRBJ2-2, is DVKVTQSSRYLVKRTGEKVFLECVQDMDHENMFWYRQDPGLGLRLIYFSYDVKMKEKGDIPEGYSVSREKKERFSLILESASTNQTSMYLCASSLFPSGRGDTGELFFGEGSRLTVL.

This clone came up once. The chain uses TRBV28 and TRBJ2-2, with 7 bases fitting TRBD1. V gave up 10 bases and J gave up 6 bases; unmatched junction bases: 11. CDR3 length: 14 residues. The germline gives CDR1 MDHEN, CDR2 SYDVKM. CDR3 in DNA: TGTGCCAATTGCGCCCCACAGGGGTCCGGGGAGCTGTTTTTT. It specifies CANCAPQGSGELFF.

The chain combines TRBV28 with TRBJ2-6; D is perhaps TRBD1 or TRBD2 (5 bases each). The CDR3 covers 21 residues. CDR1 and CDR2 (germline): MDHEN, SYDVKM. V lost 3 bases and J lost 3, with 27 bases in between. CDR3 loop: CASSFPTYIGAGRSGANVLTF. The DNA of the CDR3 is TGTGCCAGCAGTTTCCCCACTTACATCGGGGCAGGCCGGAGTGGGGCCAACGTCCTGACTTTC.

This clone was observed once. The rearrangement uses TRBV5-4 and TRBJ2-7; 9 bases align to TRBD2. From germline, CDR1 is SGHNT and CDR2 YYREEE (reference sequence). The CDR3 spans 15 residues. Trimming cost V 4 bases and J 3 bases; bases outside gene matches: 8. CDR3 loop: CASSGSGTSLYEQYF. The CDR3 nucleotides read TGTGCCAGCAGCGGATCCGGGACTAGCCTCTACGAGCAGTACTTC.

The V and J genes are TRBV15 and TRBJ2-5, with 7 bases fitting TRBD2. The length of the CDR3 is 16 residues. Germline values: CDR1 LNHNV, CDR2 YYDKDF (reference sequence). V shed 0 bases and J 5 bases; nucleotides not matched to a gene: 9. CDR3 nucleotides: TGTGCCACCAGCAGAGATAGAGGCGGGAGTTGGGAGACCCAGTACTTC. Protein sequence: CATSRDRGGSWETQYF.

Only one count was recorded for this clone. V gene TRBV11-2 combines with J gene TRBJ2-7; a possible D gene is TRBD2 (6 bases). This CDR3 has 12 residues. Deletions cut 5 bases from V and 5 bases from J, with 10 bases between. From germline, CDR1 is SGHAT and CDR2 FQNNGV. The CDR3 bases are TGTGCCAGCAGCCCCGGGACTGACGAGCAGTACTTC. Translated: CASSPGTDEQYF.

This clone has just one count. The chain uses TRBV7-6 and TRBJ2-5; D is undetermined. V gave up 5 bases and J gave up 5 bases, with 12 bases separating them. The CDR3 runs 13 residues. The germline V gene has CDR1 SGHVS and CDR2 FNYEAQ. The CDR3 protein is CASSPQYRETQYF. As DNA, the CDR3 is TGTGCCAGCAGCCCTCAGTACCGGGAGACCCAGTACTTC.

This chain links TRBV7-2 with TRBJ2-5, with TRBD1 as a possible D gene (5 bases). Germline V gives CDR1 SGHTA, CDR2 FQGNSA. This CDR3 has 12 amino acids. V lost 8 bases to trimming and J lost 5 bases, with 12 bases between them. DNA for the CDR3: TGTGCCAGCGCTAGGGGTGAGGAGACCCAGTACTTC. Its protein is CASARGEETQYF. Looking up the rest from reference TRBV7-2 and TRBJ2-5 gives the full variable domain: GAGVSQSPSNKVTEKGKDVELRCDPISGHTALYWYRQSLGQGLEFLIYFQGNSAPDKSGLPSDRFSAERTGGSVSTLTIQRTQQEDSAVYLCASARGEETQYFGPGTRLLVL.

This clone came up once. The chain employs TRBV18 and TRBJ2-7; 8 positions agree with TRBD1. Per the germline V gene, CDR1 is KGHSH and CDR2 is LQKENI. The CDR3 is made up of 14 amino acids. The J segment lost 4 bases and the V segment lost 4 bases, leaving 6 bases of the junction unmatched. In DNA, the CDR3 is TGTGCCAGCTCACTCGGACAGGGACTTTACGAGCAGTACTTC. Encoded protein: CASSLGQGLYEQYF. The whole variable domain, filled in from reference TRBV18 and TRBJ2-7, reads NAGVMQNPRHLVRRRGQEARLRCSPMKGHSHVYWYRQLPEEGLKFMVYLQKENIIDESGMPKERFSAEFPKEGPSILRIQQVVRGDSAAYFCASSLGQGLYEQYFGPGTRLTVT.

At least ten counts were recorded for this clone. Other DNA sequences from this sample encode an identical CDR3 as well. V usage is TRBV28 and J usage is TRBJ1-2, with a tentative D call TRBD1 (6 bases). Trimming cost V 6 bases and J 8 bases, with 19 bases left between them. CDR3 length equals 14 residues. The V gene's germline CDR1 is MDHEN and CDR2 SYDVKM. The CDR3 DNA reads TGTGCCAGCAGCCCTACAGGGTGGACCTGGGGCTACACCTTC. The encoded protein is CASSPTGWTWGYTF.

This clone has just a few counts. This CDR3 reads CVGRLAGNTEAFF. CDR3 DNA sequence: TGCGTAGGGAGGTTAGCGGGGAACACTGAAGCTTTCTTT. V gene TRBV29-1 combines with J gene TRBJ1-1; D unclear. This CDR3 spans 13 amino acids. CDR1 is SQVTM and CDR2 is ANQGSEA in the germline V gene.

This chain links TRBV27 with TRBJ1-1; D is uncertain. Trimming took off 4 bases at V and 1 base at J, with 10 bases between the two ends. Germline V gives CDR1 MNHEY, CDR2 SMNVEV (reference sequence). The CDR3 covers 14 residues. DNA of the CDR3: TGTGCCAGCAGTTCTATGGCAGGGAACACTGAAGCTTTCTTT. This translates into CASSSMAGNTEAFF.

In this sample, this clone turned up a few times. CDR3 sequence: CASSPPVSGNTIYF. The CDR3 nucleotides are TGTGCCAGCAGTCCCCCGGTATCTGGAAACACCATATATTTT. V gene TRBV7-9 combines with J gene TRBJ1-3; no firm D call. The CDR3 sequence is 14 residues long. The germline gives CDR1 SEHNR, CDR2 FQNEAQ (reference sequence). V dropped 6 bases and J dropped 1 base, with 10 bases sitting between them. The full variable domain, its missing parts supplied by reference TRBV7-9 and TRBJ1-3, is DTGVSQNPRHKITKRGQNVTFRCDPISEHNRLYWYRQTLGQGPEFLTYFQNEAQLEKSRLLSDRFSAERPKGSFSTLEIQRTEQGDSAMYLCASSPPVSGNTIYFGEGSWLTVV.

In this sample, this clone turned up once. CDR3 region: CASRIEVGTDTQYF. The CDR3 nucleotides are TGCGCCAGCAGAATAGAGGTGGGCACAGATACGCAGTATTTT. The chain is built from TRBV5-1 and TRBJ2-3; D is unresolved. In germline, CDR1 is SGHRS, CDR2 YFSETQ. Trimming took 5 bases from V and 1 from J, leaving 11 bases between them. The CDR3 sequence is 14 residues long.

Only a few counts were recorded for this clone. This chain connects TRBV7-2 to TRBJ1-6; 10 bases are shared with TRBD1. Trimming took 5 bases from V and 10 from J; bases not matched to a gene: 11. Germline CDR1 SGHTA, CDR2 FQGNSA. The CDR3 spans 16 residues. The CDR3 here is CASSPRTTGGVSPLHF. In nucleotides, the CDR3 is TGTGCCAGCAGCCCCCGGACGACAGGGGGCGTCTCACCCCTCCACTTT.

This clone showed up just a few times. A far larger clone is just one base off, so this is likely a read error. In this CDR3 the conserved last residue, phenylalanine or tryptophan, is missing, so a read error is likely. The chain is built from TRBV29-1 and TRBJ2-7; no reliable D call. Germline CDR1 is SQVTM and CDR2 is ANQGSEA. V shed 4 bases and J shed 4 bases, with 11 bases lying between them. The CDR3 is 12 amino acids. CDR3 residues: CSVAAHGYEQYL. CDR3 DNA: TGCAGCGTTGCGGCCCACGGTTACGAGCAGTACCTC.

This clone was picked up many times. Within the sample, other DNA sequences also encode this same CDR3. The V call is TRBV5-1, the J call TRBJ2-3, with D tentatively TRBD1 (5 bases). In germline, CDR1 is SGHRS, CDR2 YFSETQ. The ends were cut back, 7 bases at V and 0 bases at J, with 12 bases in the middle. The CDR3 covers 14 residues. The CDR3 DNA is TGCGCCAGCTTAAGGGGCGGTAGCACAGATACGCAGTATTTT. Its translation is CASLRGGSTDTQYF.

V usage is TRBV6-6 and J usage is TRBJ1-3, with 8 bases identical to TRBD1. Germline assignment: CDR1 MNHNY and CDR2 SVGAGI (reference sequence). The trim removed 5 bases at V and 4 bases at J, leaving 7 bases unmatched. The CDR3 is 15 amino acids. The CDR3 reads CASSPRTGRGNTIYF. The CDR3 DNA is TGTGCCAGCAGTCCCAGGACAGGGCGCGGAAACACCATATATTTT.

The chain combines TRBV2 with TRBJ1-2, with D perhaps TRBD1 (6 bases). Trimming took off 6 bases at V and 1 base at J, with 15 bases between the two ends. Germline CDR1 is SNHLY and CDR2 is FYNNEI. The CDR3 is made up of 15 amino acids. In DNA form, the CDR3 reads TGTGCCAGCAGCCGGACAGCTGCGAGTAACTATGGCTACACCTTC. Translated, it gives CASSRTAASNYGYTF.

V usage is TRBV27 and J usage is TRBJ2-5, with D perhaps matching TRBD1 (5 bases). This CDR3 contains 12 residues. Trimming cost V 6 bases and J 2 bases, with 7 bases left between them. Germline V gene data show CDR1 as MNHEY and CDR2 as SMNVEV (reference sequence). The CDR3 loop reads CASRSGQETQYF. The CDR3 bases are TGTGCCAGCAGATCAGGGCAAGAGACCCAGTACTTC.

This clone was counted many times. Other DNA sequences in the sample encode the same CDR3. The genes are TRBV28 and TRBJ1-5, with D unclear. The CDR3 spans 12 residues. The V gene's germline CDR1 is MDHEN and CDR2 SYDVKM. The V end was cut by 5 bases, the J end by 7 bases, with 9 bases between. The CDR3 DNA sequence: TGTGCCAGCAGTCTGAGCCTGCAGCCCCAGCATTTT. Translation: CASSLSLQPQHF.

The chain has TRBV28 and TRBJ2-7; 11 bases match TRBD1. This CDR3 contains 12 residues. With 6 bases clipped from V and 8 bases from J, the junction kept 3 bases outside the gene matches. CDR1 MDHEN and CDR2 SYDVKM come from the germline V gene. The chain's CDR3 is CASSWDRGKQYF. The CDR3, as DNA: TGTGCCAGCAGCTGGGACAGGGGGAAGCAGTACTTC.

The V and J genes are TRBV30 and TRBJ2-1; D gene uncertain. V lost 1 base to trimming and J lost 6 bases, with 7 bases between them. The CDR3 is 12 amino acids. Germline CDR1 is GTSNPN and CDR2 is SVGIG (reference sequence). The CDR3 loop is CAWSGVFNEQFF. The CDR3 DNA is TGTGCCTGGAGTGGGGTTTTCAATGAGCAGTTCTTC.

J is TRBJ1-2 and V is TRBV27, with TRBD1 as a possible D gene (6 bases). The V gene lost 1 base and the J gene lost 3 bases, with 12 bases spanning the gap. Germline V gene lookup returns CDR1 MNHEY and CDR2 SMNVEV (reference sequence). This CDR3 has 15 residues. The CDR3 nucleotides are TGTGCCAGCAGTTTATGGGGGGGGGCTCACTATGGCTACACCTTC. Translating gives CASSLWGGAHYGYTF.

The J gene is TRBJ2-7, the V gene TRBV10-2; 8 nucleotides match TRBD2. The CDR3 loop spans 13 amino acids. The V gene's germline CDR1 is WSHSY and CDR2 SAAADI. The V segment lost 5 bases and the J segment 6 bases; nucleotides outside the gene matches: 6. The CDR3 DNA sequence: TGCGCCAGCAGTATTAGCGGGACCCCCGAGCAGTACTTC. Its protein product is CASSISGTPEQYF.

A single count supports this clone. At one end, the junction sequence differs from germline, possibly due to a read error. This chain uses TRBV6-1 with TRBJ2-6; perhaps TRBD1 as D (6 bases). Germline CDR1 is MNHNS and CDR2 is SASEGT. The CDR3 consists of 15 residues. CDR3 residues: CAGGQLASEANVLTF. In DNA form, the CDR3 reads TGTGCCGGTGGACAGCTCGCCTCTGAGGCCAACGTCCTGACTTTC.

The chain employs TRBV6-5 and TRBJ1-5; 7 nucleotides line up with TRBD1. J gave up 2 bases and V 5 bases, and 3 bases lay outside the gene matches. Germline assignment: CDR1 MNHEY and CDR2 SVGAGI. The CDR3 extends over 14 amino acids. CDR3 nucleotide sequence: TGTGCCAGCAGTCGCAGGGGGGGCAATCAGCCCCAGCATTTT. The encoded protein is CASSRRGGNQPQHF.

J is TRBJ2-7 and V is TRBV18; 12 bases map to TRBD2. Germline V gene sequence: CDR1 KGHSH, CDR2 LQKENI. J lost 2 bases, V lost 4 bases, and 3 bases had no gene match. There are 15 residues in the CDR3. CDR3 residues: CASSQGLAGTYEQYF. The CDR3 DNA reads as TGTGCCAGCTCACAAGGACTAGCGGGGACCTACGAGCAGTACTTC.

V and J are TRBV7-9 and TRBJ1-5, with D perhaps matching TRBD1 (5 bases). The V gene lost 0 bases and the J gene lost 4 bases, with 13 bases spanning the gap. The CDR3 length is 16 residues. The germline V gene encodes CDR1 SEHNR and CDR2 FQNEAQ (reference sequence). CDR3 nucleotide sequence: TGTGCCAGCAGCTTAGCTGTCAGGACAATAAATCAGCCCCAGCATTTT. It codes for CASSLAVRTINQPQHF.

V gene TRBV29-1 combines with J gene TRBJ2-2; no clear D gene. V was trimmed by 0 bases and J by 3 bases, leaving 2 bases between them. This CDR3 region has 12 residues. CDR1 and CDR2 from the germline V gene are SQVTM and ANQGSEA. The CDR3 loop is CSVEDHTGELFF. The CDR3 DNA reads as TGCAGCGTTGAAGACCACACCGGGGAGCTGTTTTTT.

V and J are TRBV14 and TRBJ2-2; tentative D call: TRBD2 (6 bases). Trimming removed 4 bases from V and 7 bases from J, with 13 bases in between. The CDR3 contains 14 residues. The germline V gene encodes CDR1 SGHDN and CDR2 FVKESK. CDR3 in DNA: TGTGCCAGCAGCCTTAATTTAGCGGACGGGGAGCTGTTTTTT. This encodes CASSLNLADGELFF.